Following are 12 T cell receptor beta chains from one sample sequenced in a study of control samples from healthy donors and cancer patients. Only in-frame clones appear in the TCRdb table, and some are missing; sequencing was by immunoSEQ multiplex PCR. The sample yields fewer than 250,000 clones, roughly nine tenths seen once. The sequenced material came from blood. Every receptor here comes from a man between 25 and 39 years old in good health.

This chain uses TRBV7-8 with TRBJ1-2; no firm D call. The CDR3 consists of 15 residues. Trimming removed 5 bases from V and 0 bases from J, with 13 bases in between. CDR1 and CDR2 (germline): SGHVS, FQNEAQ. The CDR3 DNA reads as TGTGCCAGCAGCCGAGGGAGGGTAACTAACTATGGCTACACCTTC. Its translation is CASSRGRVTNYGYTF.

The rearrangement links TRBV21-1 to TRBJ1-3. TRBV21-1 is flagged as a pseudogene. The CDR3 runs 16 residues. CDR3 sequence: CASSKLPSFPGNTIYF. The DNA of the CDR3 is TGTGCCAGCAGCAAACTCCCGTCCTTCCCTGGAAACACCATATATTTT.

The chain's CDR3 is CASTQPDVFEQYF. The CDR3 DNA follows: TGTGCCAGCACCCAGCCGGACGTTTTCGAGCAGTACTTC. This chain connects TRBV28 to TRBJ2-7; D not resolved. V gave up 7 bases and J gave up 6 bases, with 16 bases separating them. CDR3 length equals 13 residues. Germline-derived CDR1 and CDR2 are MDHEN and SYDVKM.

V gene TRBV3-1 (or the pseudogene TRBV3-2) combines with J gene TRBJ2-1, with a weak D call TRBD1 (6 bases). Germline values: CDR1 LGHDT, CDR2 YNNKEL (reference sequence). V was trimmed by 2 bases and J by 9 bases, leaving 11 bases between them. The CDR3 contains 13 residues. The CDR3 DNA is TGTGCCAGCAGCCAACAAAGGGGGACTGAGCAGTTCTTC. It is translated as CASSQQRGTEQFF.

The chain couples TRBV6-5 to TRBJ2-4; maybe TRBD1 (5 bases). Germline V gives CDR1 MNHEY, CDR2 SVGAGI. CDR3 length: 11 amino acids. The V end was cut by 7 bases, the J end by 16 bases, with 17 bases between. CDR3 bases: TGTGCCAGCATCTGGGGCCGTGAGAGTTACTTC. Translating it yields CASIWGRESYF.

The chain combines TRBV23-1 with TRBJ2-7; D is unresolved. TRBV23-1 falls under the ORF class, with uncertain function. The CDR3 has 18 amino acids. Trimming removed 0 bases at V and 2 bases at J, with 20 bases between. The chain's CDR3 is CASSQSRFGPARTYEQYF. CDR3 in DNA: TGCGCCAGCAGTCAATCTAGGTTCGGCCCGGCAAGAACCTACGAGCAGTACTTC.

In its sample, this clone was seen a few times. The chain combines TRBV27 with TRBJ1-5, with TRBD1 identical over 7 bases. The CDR3 runs to 15 residues. After removal of 2 bases from V and 4 bases from J, the junction contained 5 bases not matched to a gene. Germline-derived CDR1 and CDR2 are MNHEY and SMNVEV (reference sequence). The CDR3 is CASSLKGGRNQPQHF. The CDR3 DNA reads TGTGCCAGCAGTTTAAAAGGGGGCAGGAATCAGCCCCAGCATTTT.

The chain combines TRBV5-1 with TRBJ1-2; D not certain. The CDR3 has 15 amino acids. Germline CDR1 reads SGHRS; CDR2 reads YFSETQ. The V end was cut by 2 bases, the J end by 8 bases, with 19 bases between. The CDR3 loop reads CASSLALGNSQGYTF. For the CDR3, the DNA is TGCGCCAGCAGCTTAGCTCTTGGAAATTCCCAGGGCTACACCTTC.

This chain joins TRBV12-3 or TRBV12-4 and TRBJ2-1; D is undetermined. The V end was cut by 5 bases, the J end by 7 bases, with 9 bases between. The CDR3 sequence is 12 residues long. CDR3 DNA sequence: TGTGCCAGCAGTACCATGGGGAATGAGCAGTTCTTC. Amino acid sequence: CASSTMGNEQFF.

J is TRBJ1-1 and V is TRBV3-1 (or the pseudogene TRBV3-2); 11 nucleotides line up with TRBD1. The CDR3 is made up of 13 amino acids. After removal of 5 bases from V and 6 bases from J, the junction contained 2 bases not matched to a gene. The germline V gene encodes CDR1 LGHDT and CDR2 YNNKEL (reference sequence). This chain's CDR3 is CASSGQGAPEAFF. CDR3 nucleotides: TGTGCCAGCAGCGGACAGGGGGCGCCTGAAGCTTTCTTT.

V usage is TRBV25-1 and J usage is TRBJ1-5; 11 bases are shared with TRBD1. This CDR3 comprises 14 residues. CDR1 and CDR2 from the germline V gene are MGHDK and SYGVNS. V lost 7 bases, J lost 7 bases, and 6 bases stayed unmatched. The CDR3 loop reads CASTMGQGDQPQHF. The CDR3 DNA is TGTGCCAGCACTATGGGACAGGGGGACCAGCCCCAGCATTTT.

V is TRBV3-1 (or the pseudogene TRBV3-2) and J is TRBJ2-6; D may be TRBD2 (7 bases). The germline V gene encodes CDR1 LGHDT and CDR2 YNNKEL (reference sequence). The CDR3 length is 16 residues. With 4 bases removed from V and 3 bases from J, the gap between germline ends came to 13 bases. CDR3 sequence (DNA): TGTGCCAGCAGCCCCGGGCGGGGGCGTGGGGCCAACGTCCTGACTTTC. As protein: CASSPGRGRGANVLTF.